What follows are 25 T cell receptor beta chains derived from one specimen sequenced in a study of PD-1 blockade in classical Hodgkin lymphoma. Time point of the sample: cycle 4 day 1 (C4D1), after 6 weeks of nivolumab. Patients all relapsed after autologous stem cell transplantation, and there was variation in brentuximab vedotin exposure. The data were produced by immunoSEQ multiplex PCR, yet TCRdb's version contains in-frame clones alone and is incomplete. The sample yields about 90,000 clones, about 83% seen once. Sequences were derived from peripheral blood mononuclear cells (PBMCs), sampled before the fourth cycle of nivolumab. Source of these receptors: a human donor with classical Hodgkin lymphoma.

This clone was recorded only once. The gene calls are TRBV19 and TRBJ2-1; 8 positions match TRBD2. After removal of 5 bases from V and 6 bases from J, the junction contained 9 bases not matched to a gene. CDR3 size: 15 residues. The germline V gene encodes CDR1 LNHDA and CDR2 SQIVND (reference sequence). The CDR3 sequence is CASSAPAGVGNEQFF. CDR3 bases: TGTGCCAGTAGTGCCCCAGCGGGAGTCGGCAATGAGCAGTTCTTC.

CDR3 sequence reads: CASSFSPQETQYF. In DNA form, the CDR3 reads TGTGCCAGCAGCTTCTCCCCTCAAGAGACCCAGTACTTC. J is TRBJ2-5 and V is TRBV5-4; D remains ambiguous. V lost 2 bases and J lost 2, with 7 bases in between. This CDR3 contains 13 residues. Germline CDR1 reads SGHNT; CDR2 reads YYREEE (reference sequence). Based on the CDR3 plus reference TRBV5-4 and TRBJ2-5, the full variable domain is ETGVTQSPTHLIKTRGQQVTLRCSSQSGHNTVSWYQQALGQGPQFIFQYYREEENGRGNFPPRFSGLQFPNYSSELNVNALELDDSALYLCASSFSPQETQYFGPGTRLLVL.

The rearrangement uses TRBV5-1 and TRBJ2-2, with D perhaps matching TRBD1 (5 bases). From germline, CDR1 is SGHRS and CDR2 YFSETQ. CDR3 length: 15 amino acids. V was shortened by 0 bases and J by 0 bases, with 6 bases between the two germline ends. Here the CDR3 DNA reads TGCGCCAGCAGCTTGGCAGGGACGAACACCGGGGAGCTGTTTTTT. It encodes CASSLAGTNTGELFF.

This clone appeared once. This chain connects TRBV19 to TRBJ2-3; maybe TRBD1 (6 bases). Trimming cost V 3 bases and J 5 bases, with 9 bases left between them. In germline, CDR1 is LNHDA, CDR2 SQIVND (reference sequence). The CDR3 has 13 residues. CDR3 sequence reads: CASSIQGLDTQYF. CDR3 DNA: TGTGCCAGTAGTATTCAGGGGTTAGATACGCAGTATTTT.

V and J are TRBV6-5 and TRBJ2-1; D is unresolved. The CDR3 contains 13 residues. The germline V gene encodes CDR1 MNHEY and CDR2 SVGAGI. Deletions cut 0 bases from V and 9 bases from J, with 9 bases between. The CDR3 loop reads CASSYSILAEQFF. CDR3 coding DNA: TGTGCCAGCAGTTACTCGATTCTGGCTGAGCAGTTCTTC.

The V call is TRBV11-3, the J call TRBJ2-1, with unresolved D. Trimming took off 3 bases at V and 1 base at J, with 10 bases between the two ends. In germline, CDR1 is SGHNT, CDR2 YENEEA. CDR3 length: 15 amino acids. The CDR3 DNA is TGTGCCAGCAGCTTGACGTCGGGTTCCTACAATGAGCAGTTCTTC. Residues: CASSLTSGSYNEQFF.

The J gene is TRBJ2-3, the V gene TRBV6-5; D might be TRBD1 (6 bases). The CDR3 covers 16 residues. In germline, CDR1 is MNHEY, CDR2 SVGAGI. Trimming took 2 bases from V and 2 from J, leaving 14 bases between them. This CDR3 is CASSYLGAGATDTQYF. CDR3 DNA: TGTGCCAGCAGTTACCTGGGGGCAGGGGCCACAGATACGCAGTATTTT.

The chain links TRBV14 to TRBJ1-2, with D possibly being TRBD1 (6 bases). The CDR3 contains 16 residues. Germline CDR1 is SGHDN and CDR2 is FVKESK. Trimming stripped 5 bases from V and 5 bases from J, with 21 bases between. This chain's CDR3 is CASSSARGGSQYGYTF. CDR3 DNA: TGTGCCAGCAGCTCCGCCCGCGGGGGCTCTCAATATGGCTACACCTTC.

CDR3 residues: CASSEQGLSGYTF. The CDR3 region has the DNA TGTGCCAGCAGCGAACAGGGTTTAAGTGGCTACACCTTC. The chain uses TRBV6-1 and TRBJ1-2; D might be TRBD1 (6 bases). V was trimmed by 6 bases and J by 7 bases, leaving 15 bases between them. The length of the CDR3 is 13 residues. Germline loops: CDR1 MNHNS, CDR2 SASEGT.

The chain combines TRBV6-5 with TRBJ2-1; unclear D gene. The CDR3 runs to 13 residues. The V gene's germline CDR1 is MNHEY and CDR2 SVGAGI. The V gene lost 8 bases and the J gene lost 5 bases, with 13 bases spanning the gap. Here the CDR3 DNA reads TGTGCCAGCGCACAGTTCCCCAACAATGAGCAGTTCTTC. Translated, it gives CASAQFPNNEQFF.

The rearrangement joins TRBV28 to TRBJ1-1; D is uncertain. V was trimmed by 6 bases and J by 0 bases, leaving 8 bases between them. This CDR3 is built from 13 residues. From germline, CDR1 is MDHEN and CDR2 SYDVKM. CDR3 sequence: CASRTQMNTEAFF. CDR3 bases: TGTGCCAGCAGAACACAGATGAACACTGAAGCTTTCTTT.

The chain joins TRBV5-1 to TRBJ2-1; 10 bases line up with TRBD2. This CDR3 contains 16 residues. Germline CDR1 reads SGHRS; CDR2 reads YFSETQ. V lost 4 bases, J lost 8 bases, and 12 bases stayed unmatched. CDR3 in DNA: TGCGCCAGCAGCACGGAGGCTAGCGGGAGTGCTGATGAGCAGTTCTTC. This codes for CASSTEASGSADEQFF.

This clone was seen a handful of times. The rearrangement uses TRBV28 and TRBJ1-1; D is ambiguous. Germline CDR1 MDHEN, CDR2 SYDVKM. V dropped 6 bases and J dropped 6 bases, with 8 bases sitting between them. The CDR3 has 11 residues. CDR3 sequence reads: CASRGRPEAFF. In DNA, the CDR3 is TGTGCCAGCAGAGGGAGGCCTGAAGCTTTCTTT.

The chain is built from TRBV18 and TRBJ2-1; TRBD2 is a possible D gene (6 bases). Trimming pared 6 bases from V and 4 bases from J, leaving 13 bases between. The CDR3 runs 14 residues. The germline V gene encodes CDR1 KGHSH and CDR2 LQKENI. This CDR3 is CASSFEGTYNEQFF. CDR3 sequence (DNA): TGTGCCAGCTCGTTTGAGGGGACTTACAATGAGCAGTTCTTC.

Here the CDR3 DNA reads TGTGCCAGCAGCGCGCAGGGGCCGAGTGGCGAGGGGGAGCTGTTTTTT. It is translated as CASSAQGPSGEGELFF. The J gene is TRBJ2-2, the V gene TRBV7-6, with TRBD1 as a possible D gene (6 bases). V dropped 5 bases and J dropped 8 bases, with 21 bases sitting between them. Germline V gives CDR1 SGHVS, CDR2 FNYEAQ. The CDR3 runs 16 residues.

The rearrangement links TRBV5-4 to TRBJ1-3, with D unclear. The CDR3 has 14 residues. Germline-derived CDR1 and CDR2 are SGHNT and YYREEE (reference sequence). Trimming removed 1 base at V and 0 bases at J, with 5 bases between. The CDR3 loop is CASSLSLSGNTIYF. The DNA of the CDR3 is TGTGCCAGCAGCTTGTCCCTCTCTGGAAACACCATATATTTT.

This clone was observed once. V and J are TRBV30 and TRBJ1-2; D possibly corresponds to TRBD1 (5 bases). The CDR3 runs to 13 residues. V gave up 7 bases and J gave up 2 bases, with 14 bases separating them. Germline assignment: CDR1 GTSNPN and CDR2 SVGIG (reference sequence). CDR3 in amino acids: CASRDVGNYGYTF. CDR3 sequence (DNA): TGTGCCTCACGGGACGTCGGGAACTATGGCTACACCTTC.

The J gene is TRBJ2-1, the V gene TRBV6-4; a weak D match, TRBD1 (6 bases). The CDR3 extends over 13 amino acids. The germline V and J ends were trimmed by 6 bases and 4 bases, with 10 bases remaining between them. CDR1 is MRHNA and CDR2 is SNTAGT in the germline V gene. CDR3 coding DNA: TGTGCCAGCAGCCCGGACAGATACAATGAGCAGTTCTTC. Amino acid sequence: CASSPDRYNEQFF.

This clone has just a few counts. The chain recombines TRBV7-3 with TRBJ1-1, with a weak D call TRBD1 (6 bases). This CDR3 has 15 residues. In germline, CDR1 is SGHTA, CDR2 FQGTGA. The V end was cut by 5 bases, the J end by 6 bases, with 19 bases between. In DNA, the CDR3 is TGTGCCAGCAGCCCCCGGGGGGGCAGGGGAGCTGAAGCTTTCTTT. This translates into CASSPRGGRGAEAFF.

The chain joins TRBV28 to TRBJ2-7; TRBD2 aligns across 9 bases. Germline V gene sequence: CDR1 MDHEN, CDR2 SYDVKM. The CDR3 consists of 14 residues. The V and J ends lost 3 bases and 6 bases, in that order; junction bases with no gene match: 6. The CDR3 sequence is CASSFWAGGLEQYF. CDR3 nucleotides: TGTGCCAGCAGTTTTTGGGCGGGAGGGCTCGAGCAGTACTTC.

V and J are TRBV6-1 and TRBJ2-7, with D unclear. The CDR3 spans 11 residues. Looked up from germline, CDR1 is MNHNS and CDR2 is SASEGT. Trimming left V 3 bases short and J 3 bases short, with 3 bases between. The CDR3 bases are TGTGCCAGCAGTGACAACTACGAGCAGTACTTC. Its protein is CASSDNYEQYF.

A few counts support this clone. This chain links TRBV4-2 with TRBJ1-5, with D possibly matching TRBD1 (6 bases). Trimming shortened V by 0 bases and J by 4 bases, and 13 bases separated the two germline ends. Germline V CDR1 and CDR2: LGHNA, YNFKEQ. The CDR3 is 16 amino acids. CDR3 in DNA: TGTGCCAGCAGCCAAGAGGGGGCGTCAGAGAATCAGCCCCAGCATTTT. Translating gives CASSQEGASENQPQHF.

The chain carries TRBV20-1 and TRBJ2-7; no clear D. CDR1 is DFQATT and CDR2 is SNEGSKA in the germline V gene (reference sequence). The CDR3 contains 11 residues. The germline V and J ends were trimmed by 0 bases and 6 bases, with 6 bases remaining between them. CDR3 in DNA: TGCAGTGCTAGAGAGGGCTCCGAGCAGTACTTC. This codes for CSAREGSEQYF.

The chain is built from TRBV2 and TRBJ1-3; D is possibly TRBD1 (5 bases). The CDR3 covers 15 residues. Germline-derived CDR1 and CDR2 are SNHLY and FYNNEI. V was cut by 4 bases and J by 0 bases, with 10 bases left in between. The CDR3 is CASSVGPLSGNTIYF. In DNA form, the CDR3 reads TGTGCCAGCAGTGTGGGACCTCTCTCTGGAAACACCATATATTTT.

In its sample, this clone was seen a few times. This chain joins TRBV5-8 and TRBJ1-5, with D unclear. Germline values: CDR1 SGHTS, CDR2 YDEGEE. V dropped 4 bases and J dropped 2 bases, with 13 bases sitting between them. The CDR3 contains 15 residues. The CDR3 reads CASSPTVRGNQPQHF. As DNA, the CDR3 is TGTGCCAGCAGCCCAACAGTTCGCGGCAATCAGCCCCAGCATTTT.